These T cell receptor beta chains were read from a single sample in a study of blood T cell repertoires in COVID-19. Assay: immunoSEQ multiplex PCR; the TCRdb copy retains only in-frame clones and omits some. The sample includes 200,000 to 250,000 clones, 86% seen only once; the top ten take about 6%. The sequencing sample was made of peripheral blood. Receptors originate from an elderly man with acute or convalescent COVID-19. CDR3s include the opening cysteine and the closing phenylalanine or tryptophan. D genes are given only for firm matches.

j_gene: TRBJ1-1; d_gene: TRBD1; v_gene: TRBV27; len: 13; CDR3aa: CASSTTGRTEAFF; CDR3nt: TGTGCCAGCAGTACGACAGGGCGCACTGAAGCTTTCTTT
j_gene: TRBJ2-3; d_gene: NA; v_gene: TRBV5-1; len: 16; CDR3aa: CASSRLRSGDTDTQYF; CDR3nt: TGCGCCAGCAGCCGGTTACGGAGCGGCGACACAGATACGCAGTATTTT
j_gene: TRBJ2-7; d_gene: NA; v_gene: TRBV28; len: 15; CDR3aa: CASSLLPGIAYEQYF; CDR3nt: TGTGCCAGCAGTTTATTGCCAGGTATCGCCTACGAGCAGTACTTC
j_gene: TRBJ1-5; d_gene: NA; v_gene: TRBV11-2; len: 15; CDR3aa: CASSPGTQGNQPQHF; CDR3nt: TGTGCCAGCAGCCCGGGGACACAAGGCAATCAGCCCCAGCATTTT
j_gene: TRBJ2-2; d_gene: TRBD2; v_gene: TRBV11-2; len: 15; CDR3aa: CASSLGGLNTGELFF; CDR3nt: TGTGCCAGCAGCTTAGGGGGACTAAACACCGGGGAGCTGTTTTTT
j_gene: TRBJ2-7; d_gene: TRBD2; v_gene: TRBV2; len: 15; CDR3aa: CASSDWAGGLDEQYF; CDR3nt: TGTGCCAGCAGTGACTGGGCGGGAGGCTTAGACGAGCAGTACTTC
j_gene: TRBJ1-5; d_gene: TRBD1; v_gene: TRBV23-1; len: 19; CDR3aa: CASSQSSGGSTGSNQPQHF; CDR3nt: TGCGCCAGCAGTCAATCAAGCGGGGGGTCGACAGGGAGCAATCAGCCCCAGCATTTT
j_gene: TRBJ2-5; d_gene: NA; v_gene: TRBV7-3; len: 15; CDR3aa: CASSGADSPQETQYF; CDR3nt: TGTGCCAGCAGCGGGGCGGACAGTCCGCAAGAGACCCAGTACTTC
j_gene: TRBJ2-5; d_gene: TRBD2; v_gene: TRBV9; len: 14; CDR3aa: CASSVFAGEETQYF; CDR3nt: TGTGCCAGCAGCGTTTTCGCGGGAGAAGAGACCCAGTACTTC
j_gene: TRBJ1-1; d_gene: NA; v_gene: TRBV28; len: 11; CDR3aa: CASTTSTEAFF; CDR3nt: TGTGCCAGCACCACGAGCACTGAAGCTTTCTTT
j_gene: TRBJ2-1; d_gene: TRBD2; v_gene: TRBV24-1; len: 16; CDR3aa: CATSDWEGLSYNEQFF; CDR3nt: TGTGCCACCAGTGATTGGGAGGGGCTGTCCTACAATGAGCAGTTCTTC
j_gene: TRBJ1-2; d_gene: NA; v_gene: TRBV28; len: 11; CDR3aa: CASSAPVGYTF; CDR3nt: TGTGCCAGCAGTGCTCCGGTTGGCTACACCTTC
j_gene: TRBJ2-3; d_gene: NA; v_gene: TRBV14; len: 11; CDR3aa: CASSRGMAQYF; CDR3nt: TGTGCCAGCAGCCGAGGGATGGCGCAGTATTTT
j_gene: TRBJ2-2; d_gene: NA; v_gene: TRBV9; len: 16; CDR3aa: CASSVGPAANTGELFF; CDR3nt: TGTGCCAGCAGCGTAGGACCAGCGGCGAACACCGGGGAGCTGTTTTTT
j_gene: TRBJ1-1; d_gene: TRBD1; v_gene: TRBV5-4; len: 16; CDR3aa: CASSNRRGRVNTEAFF; CDR3nt: TGTGCCAGCAGCAACCGCAGGGGGCGTGTGAACACTGAAGCTTTCTTT
j_gene: TRBJ1-2; d_gene: TRBD1; v_gene: TRBV5-1; len: 14; CDR3aa: CASSFGDRGGGYTF; CDR3nt: TGCGCCAGCAGCTTTGGCGACAGGGGAGGTGGCTACACCTTC
j_gene: TRBJ1-5; d_gene: TRBD1; v_gene: TRBV2; len: 16; CDR3aa: CASSAGQGSSNQPQHF; CDR3nt: TGTGCCAGCAGTGCGGGACAGGGGAGCAGCAATCAGCCCCAGCATTTT
j_gene: TRBJ1-2; d_gene: NA; v_gene: TRBV28; len: 14; CDR3aa: CASSLSTGLYGYTF; CDR3nt: TGTGCCAGCAGTTTATCTACAGGGCTCTATGGCTACACCTTC
j_gene: TRBJ1-6; d_gene: NA; v_gene: TRBV11-3; len: 17; CDR3aa: CASSYRDIVHYNSPLHF; CDR3nt: TGTGCCAGCAGCTACAGGGACATCGTTCACTATAATTCACCCCTCCACTTT
j_gene: TRBJ2-3; d_gene: TRBD2; v_gene: TRBV6-5; len: 14; CDR3aa: CASRGLAGGDTQYF; CDR3nt: TGTGCCAGCAGAGGACTAGCGGGAGGAGATACGCAGTATTTT
j_gene: TRBJ2-3; d_gene: NA; v_gene: TRBV10-1; len: 15; CDR3aa: CASSEFGTNTDTQYF; CDR3nt: TGCGCCAGCAGTGAGTTTGGGACAAACACAGATACGCAGTATTTT
j_gene: TRBJ1-1; d_gene: TRBD1; v_gene: TRBV18; len: 14; CDR3aa: CASSTQGRGTEAFF; CDR3nt: TGTGCCAGCTCAACACAGGGGAGGGGAACTGAAGCTTTCTTT
j_gene: TRBJ2-5; d_gene: TRBD2; v_gene: TRBV6-2/TRBV6-3; len: 17; CDR3aa: CASSYGGLAGRRETQYF; CDR3nt: TGTGCCAGCAGTTACGGCGGACTAGCAGGGAGGCGAGAGACCCAGTACTTC
j_gene: TRBJ1-1; d_gene: NA; v_gene: TRBV6-2/TRBV6-3; len: 13; CDR3aa: CASSDGTRTEAFF; CDR3nt: TGTGCCAGCAGTGACGGGACTCGGACTGAAGCTTTCTTT
j_gene: TRBJ1-2; d_gene: NA; v_gene: TRBV13; len: 16; CDR3aa: CASSPFQANINYGYTF; CDR3nt: TGTGCCAGCAGCCCGTTTCAGGCCAACATAAACTATGGCTACACCTTC
j_gene: TRBJ1-5; d_gene: NA; v_gene: TRBV24-1; len: 17; CDR3aa: CATSDSSRGIRNQPQHF; CDR3nt: TGTGCCACCAGTGATTCGTCACGGGGTATCCGCAATCAGCCCCAGCATTTT